The sequence of this T cell receptor beta chain was determined in a study of blood T cells in healthy people across ages. Study results and caveats: Higher diversity and more naive CD4+ cells were features of long-lived donors, compared to aged donors. Naive T cell percentage and TCR beta diversity correlated strongly.

The second PCR ran about 6 to 12 cycles with a sample-barcoded 5' primer and J-beta primers. A template-switch adaptor that had 12 random nucleotides put a tag on each cDNA molecule. Every individual sample yielded 2.5 million or more paired-end reads (each containing CDR3). TCRdb itself ran the 5' RACE reads through MiXCR, one entry per CDR3 protein. This repertoire shows 850,000 to 1,000,000 distinct CDR3 sequences, roughly 51% found once; its top ten account for around a fifth. Trimming cost V 4 bases and J 2 bases, with 19 bases left between them. The germline V gene encodes CDR1 LGHDT and CDR2 YNNKEL (reference sequence). CDR3 length: 17 residues. About this clonotype: The antigen is undetermined.

The sample taken for sequencing was blood. This sequence joins TRBV3-1 and TRBJ2-3; the D gene is possibly TRBD2 (5 bases). This clonotype was obtained from an older woman in good health. The CDR3 is CASSPDHSGRVTDTQYF. Here the CDR3 DNA reads TGTGCCAGCAGCCCGGACCACAGCGGTCGGGTCACAGATACGCAGTATTTT.